The 18 T cell receptor beta chains in this list originate from one sample, sequenced in a study of OX40 agonist ivuxolimab in advanced cancers. The assay was immunoSEQ multiplex PCR, and TCRdb's table has in-frame clones only and misses some. Altogether tens of thousands of clones are present, over 75% being singletons, with the ten largest covering less than 0.8%. The sequencing used CD4+ or CD8+ T cells sorted from blood, collected in a trial of the OX40 agonist ivuxolimab. Receptor source: an adult with an advanced solid tumor such as melanoma, head and neck, liver or kidney cancer.

CDR3 in amino acids: CASSLRRGGQGGEKLFF. The CDR3 nucleotides are TGCGCCAGCAGCTTGCGCAGAGGGGGACAGGGTGGTGAAAAACTGTTTTTT. The chain is built from TRBV5-1 and TRBJ1-4, with 9 bases matching TRBD1. The V and J ends lost 1 base and 7 bases, in that order; junction bases with no gene match: 11. CDR3 length equals 17 residues. CDR1 is SGHRS, CDR2 YFSETQ, per germline.

The rearrangement joins TRBV7-9 to TRBJ2-7, with 8 bases that match TRBD1. The CDR3 has 15 residues. CDR1 and CDR2 (germline): SEHNR, FQNEAQ (reference sequence). The V gene end was trimmed by 4 bases and the J gene end by 4 bases; junction bases not matched to a gene: 9. The CDR3 DNA reads as TGTGCCAGCAGCTCCTACCGGGACAGGACTTACGAGCAGTACTTC. Translation gives CASSSYRDRTYEQYF.

About this clone: Within the sample, other DNA sequences also encode this same CDR3. This chain joins TRBV7-2 and TRBJ2-2; D not certain. V lost 5 bases, J lost 5 bases, and 9 bases lay in between. Germline V gene sequence: CDR1 SGHTA, CDR2 FQGNSA. The CDR3 is made up of 13 amino acids. CDR3: CASSLVSTGELFF. The CDR3 nucleotides are TGTGCCAGCAGCCTAGTTAGTACCGGGGAGCTGTTTTTT.

The rearrangement links TRBV1 to TRBJ2-3. TRBV1 represents a pseudogene. The length of the CDR3 is 17 residues. The CDR3 protein is CTSSQSLDESSTDTQYF. The CDR3 coding sequence is TGCACCAGCAGCCAATCCCTCGACGAATCTAGCACAGATACGCAGTATTTT.

The chain uses TRBV5-1 and TRBJ1-5; a possible D gene is TRBD1 (5 bases). Per germline, CDR1 SGHRS and CDR2 YFSETQ. V lost 2 bases and J 3 bases, leaving 21 bases between the germline ends. CDR3 size: 18 residues. CDR3 protein: CASSLGPTGGSNNQPQHF. As DNA, the CDR3 is TGCGCCAGCAGCTTAGGGCCCACAGGAGGCAGTAACAATCAGCCCCAGCATTTT.

This clone came up once. This chain joins TRBV10-3 and TRBJ2-5; D may be TRBD2 (6 bases). Per germline, CDR1 ENHRY and CDR2 SYGVKD. Trimming shortened V by 3 bases and J by 0 bases, and 8 bases separated the two germline ends. This CDR3 spans 14 amino acids. CDR3 residues: CAISEGGNQETQYF. Written as DNA, the CDR3 is TGTGCCATCAGTGAAGGAGGGAACCAAGAGACCCAGTACTTC.

The chain couples TRBV19 to TRBJ2-5; a possible D gene is TRBD1 (6 bases). V lost 7 bases, J lost 5 bases, and 17 bases lay in between. In germline, CDR1 is LNHDA, CDR2 SQIVND (reference sequence). The CDR3 runs to 14 residues. CDR3 coding DNA: TGTGCCAGTACGCAGGGCCCCCAGGGGGAGACCCAGTACTTC. Its protein product is CASTQGPQGETQYF.

V usage is TRBV4-1 and J usage is TRBJ2-7, with 10 bases lining up with TRBD1. Germline-derived CDR1 and CDR2 are MGHRA and YSYEKL. The CDR3 totals 14 residues. V was clipped by 4 bases and J by 4 bases; unmatched bases: 4. CDR3 protein: CASSPRTGGYEQYF. The CDR3 DNA sequence: TGCGCCAGCAGCCCCCGGACAGGGGGTTACGAGCAGTACTTC.

In this sample, this clone turned up once. The rearrangement uses TRBV10-3 and TRBJ2-5, with 9 bases lining up with TRBD1. CDR1 is ENHRY, CDR2 SYGVKD, per germline. V shed 6 bases and J 4 bases; nucleotides not matched to a gene: 6. The CDR3 sequence is 14 residues long. The CDR3 reads CAISPTGGVETQYF. The DNA for the CDR3 is TGTGCCATCAGCCCCACAGGGGGCGTAGAGACCCAGTACTTC.

The CDR3 DNA follows: TGTGCCAGCAGAAATTCAGACAGACCTAACTATGGCTACACCTTC. Encoded protein: CASRNSDRPNYGYTF. V usage is TRBV5-6 and J usage is TRBJ1-2; maybe TRBD1 (5 bases). The CDR3 length is 15 residues. Trimming stripped 5 bases from V and 0 bases from J, with 14 bases between. Looked up from germline, CDR1 is SGHDT and CDR2 is YYEEEE. Looking up the rest from reference TRBV5-6 and TRBJ1-2 gives the full variable domain: DAGVTQSPTHLIKTRGQQVTLRCSPKSGHDTVSWYQQALGQGPQFIFQYYEEEERQRGNFPDRFSGHQFPNYSSELNVNALLLGDSALYLCASRNSDRPNYGYTFGSGTRLTVV.

This clone was recorded a few times. The V and J genes are TRBV6-1 and TRBJ1-5; D not resolved. CDR1 is MNHNS, CDR2 SASEGT, per germline. The CDR3 spans 14 residues. The ends were cut back, 1 base at V and 1 base at J, with 5 bases in the middle. CDR3 region: CASSEVLSNQPQHF. DNA of the CDR3: TGTGCCAGCAGTGAAGTTCTGAGCAATCAGCCCCAGCATTTT.

V is TRBV28 and J is TRBJ2-3, with D possibly matching TRBD1 (5 bases). V was clipped by 7 bases and J by 4 bases, with 15 bases between them. CDR1 MDHEN and CDR2 SYDVKM come from the germline V gene. The CDR3 consists of 14 residues. The CDR3 DNA sequence: TGTGCCAGCACCGACCCCCAAGGGGCAGATACGCAGTATTTT. Translation: CASTDPQGADTQYF.

V and J are TRBV2 and TRBJ2-5; 9 nucleotides align to TRBD2. The CDR3 runs to 14 residues. V was clipped by 3 bases and J by 4 bases; unmatched bases: 3. Germline loops: CDR1 SNHLY, CDR2 FYNNEI. CDR3 residues: CASSDRAGGETQYF. The CDR3 nucleotides are TGTGCCAGCAGTGACAGAGCGGGGGGAGAGACCCAGTACTTC.

V and J are TRBV7-8 and TRBJ1-3, with 8 bases that match TRBD1. V lost 2 bases to trimming and J lost 1 base; unmatched junction nucleotides: 4. CDR3 length equals 16 residues. Germline CDR1 reads SGHVS; CDR2 reads FQNEAQ. The CDR3 nucleotides are TGTGCCAGCAGCTTAATGGGACAGGCTTCTGGAAACACCATATATTTT. Translation: CASSLMGQASGNTIYF.

The genes are TRBV19 and TRBJ2-7, with 9 bases identical to TRBD1. CDR1 is LNHDA and CDR2 is SQIVND in the germline V gene (reference sequence). The CDR3 totals 14 residues. J lost 1 base, V lost 6 bases, and 4 bases had no gene match. The CDR3 DNA sequence: TGTGCCAGTAGCCTAGGACAGGGGTCCTACGAGCAGTACTTC. It codes for CASSLGQGSYEQYF.

As concerns this clone: One junction end disagrees with the germline gene, perhaps due to a read error. V is TRBV6-5 and J is TRBJ2-2; TRBD1 is a possible D gene (5 bases). This CDR3 is built from 13 residues. Germline values: CDR1 MNHEY, CDR2 SVGAGI. The CDR3 DNA reads TGTGCCAGCAATTACAGGTCTACCGGGGAGCTGTTTTTT. It specifies CASNYRSTGELFF.

V usage is TRBV7-2 and J usage is TRBJ2-3; 8 bases align to TRBD2. Germline assignment: CDR1 SGHTA and CDR2 FQGNSA. The CDR3 spans 17 residues. The junction had 13 bases not matched to a gene; V was cut back by 5 bases and J by 3 bases. The CDR3: CASSPLTGGVLTDTQYF. For the CDR3, the DNA is TGTGCCAGCAGCCCTTTGACCGGGGGGGTTTTGACAGATACGCAGTATTTT.

This chain links TRBV10-3 with TRBJ1-1; a possible D gene is TRBD1 (5 bases). This CDR3 has 14 amino acids. Trimming left V 7 bases short and J 4 bases short, with 16 bases between. Germline lookup yields CDR1 ENHRY and CDR2 SYGVKD. The CDR3 sequence is CAINDRGRGTEAFF. In DNA, the CDR3 is TGTGCCATCAACGATAGGGGAAGGGGCACTGAAGCTTTCTTT.